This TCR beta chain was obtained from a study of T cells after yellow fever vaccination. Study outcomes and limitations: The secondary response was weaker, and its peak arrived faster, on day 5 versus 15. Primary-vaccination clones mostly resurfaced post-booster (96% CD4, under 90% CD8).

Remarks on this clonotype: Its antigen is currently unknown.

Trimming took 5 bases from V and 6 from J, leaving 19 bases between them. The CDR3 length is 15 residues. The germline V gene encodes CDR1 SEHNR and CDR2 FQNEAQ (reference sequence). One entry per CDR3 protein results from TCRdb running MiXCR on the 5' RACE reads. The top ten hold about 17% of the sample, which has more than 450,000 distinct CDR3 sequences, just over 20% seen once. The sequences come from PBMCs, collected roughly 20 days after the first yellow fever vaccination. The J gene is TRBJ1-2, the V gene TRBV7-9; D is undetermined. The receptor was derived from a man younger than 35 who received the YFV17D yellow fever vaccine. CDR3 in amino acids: CASSPPGGEGHGYTF. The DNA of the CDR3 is TGTGCCAGCAGCCCACCTGGCGGGGAAGGCCATGGCTACACCTTC.